This T cell receptor (beta chain) appears in the sequencing data of a study of regulatory T cells in long-lasting Graves disease. V lost 3 bases, J lost 8 bases, and 17 bases lay in between. Germline CDR1 WNHNN, CDR2 SYGVQD (reference sequence). This CDR3 is built from 14 residues. This clonotype occurred many times. The authors built TCR beta libraries using iRepertoire HTBI primers and Arm-PCR of CDR3 regions. One entry per CDR3 protein, called by TCRdb with MiXCR from the multiplex PCR reads. Of 370,000 or so distinct CDR3 sequences listed, roughly 17% were seen once; the top ten hold 20% to 25%. The time point was: newly diagnosed GD, antithyroid drugs for less than 3 months. Isolated PBMC RNA provided the starting material for the TCR library. These data were also reused for a study on T cells in Graves' hyperthyroidism and ophthalmopathy.

The receptor comes from a woman younger than 30 with Graves disease. Here the sequenced sample was peripheral blood mononuclear cells (PBMCs), taken at new diagnosis, from a patient treated with antithyroid drugs. The V gene is TRBV10-1, the J gene TRBJ2-7, with D perhaps matching TRBD1 (7 bases). The CDR3 loop reads CASSDSGGQLKQYF. DNA for the CDR3: TGCGCCAGCAGTGACTCCGGGGGACAGCTAAAGCAGTACTTC.